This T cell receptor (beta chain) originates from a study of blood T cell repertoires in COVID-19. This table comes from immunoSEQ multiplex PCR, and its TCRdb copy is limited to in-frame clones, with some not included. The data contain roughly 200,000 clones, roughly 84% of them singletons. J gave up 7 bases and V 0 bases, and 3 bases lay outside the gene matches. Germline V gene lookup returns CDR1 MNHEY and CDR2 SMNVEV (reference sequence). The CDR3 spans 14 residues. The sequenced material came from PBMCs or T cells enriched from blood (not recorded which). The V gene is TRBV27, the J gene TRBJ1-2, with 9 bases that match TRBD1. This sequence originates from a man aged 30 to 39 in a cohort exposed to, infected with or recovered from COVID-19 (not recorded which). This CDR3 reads CASSLSGQGPGYTF. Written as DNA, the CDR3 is TGTGCCAGCAGTTTATCGGGACAGGGCCCTGGCTACACCTTC.